The sequence of this T cell receptor beta chain was determined in a study of cytomegalovirus exposure and HLA in healthy donors. Study at large: As an earlier analysis found, 150 million to 200 million T cells yielded about 120 million unique TCR beta sequences.

Amplification used 60 Vbeta primers and 13 Jbeta primers. Repertoires were generated with immunoSEQ multiplex PCR, while TCRdb's copy carries only in-frame clones and drops some. The table has some 240,000 clones, around 90% seen once; the top ten hold about 1.7%. Germline V gene lookup returns CDR1 SEHNR and CDR2 FQNEAQ (reference sequence). After removal of 4 bases from V and 8 bases from J, the junction contained 6 bases not matched to a gene. The CDR3 consists of 15 residues. Sequencing was carried out using PBMCs. V gene TRBV7-9 combines with J gene TRBJ2-1; 12 positions agree with TRBD2. The sequence derives from a girl aged 2 to 10 in good health and CMV-seronegative. In nucleotides, the CDR3 is TGTGCCAGCAGCTATCTAGCGGGAGGGGGGCATGAGCAGTTCTTC. Translating it yields CASSYLAGGGHEQFF.